This T cell receptor (beta chain) is drawn from a study of identical twins. Points from the study as a whole: For out-of-frame alpha sequences shared by twins, low generation probability was in excess. Memory repertoires showed no such pattern, whereas abundant cord blood beta clonotypes carried fewer insertions. Within beta out-of-frame sequences, the excess sharing observed between twins was weaker.

It was template switching that added a universal primer site, and there were unique molecular identifiers on the cDNA. TCRdb re-called the 5' RACE reads through MiXCR, storing one row per CDR3 protein. The profile shows 1.5 million to 2 million distinct CDR3 sequences, 32% of them singletons. CDR1 and CDR2 from the germline V gene are DFQATT and SNEGSKA (reference sequence). The CDR3 covers 16 residues. Deletions cut 0 bases from V and 0 bases from J, with 15 bases between. With regard to this clonotype: What it binds is not known.

This TCR was recovered from a newborn girl in good health. The genes are TRBV20-1 and TRBJ2-7; D not certain. Sequenced input: cord blood. CDR3 in DNA: TGCAGTGCTAGAGAGGGCCCCCTAGGAACCTCCTACGAGCAGTACTTC. As protein: CSAREGPLGTSYEQYF.